This TCR beta chain was retrieved from a study of regulatory T cells in long-lasting Graves disease. J gave up 6 bases and V 7 bases, and 6 bases lay outside the gene matches. The CDR3 spans 13 residues. CDR1 is SQVTM, CDR2 ANQGSEA, per germline. This clonotype was counted ten times or more. HTBI primers from iRepertoire and Arm-PCR of CDR3 regions yielded the TCR beta libraries. Using its own MiXCR run on the multiplex PCR reads, TCRdb lists one record per CDR3 protein. Seen here are roughly 420,000 distinct CDR3 sequences, roughly 17% observed once, and the top ten hold 20% to 25%. Time point specified: newly diagnosed GD, antithyroid drugs for less than 3 months. Extracted RNA from PBMCs served as the source of the TCR library. These records were also assigned to another study, of T cells in Graves' hyperthyroidism and ophthalmopathy.

The chain links TRBV29-1 to TRBJ2-1; TRBD2 matches 10 bases. This receptor was identified in a woman under 30 with Graves disease. The sequenced sample was peripheral blood mononuclear cells (PBMCs), obtained at new diagnosis, from a patient treated with antithyroid drugs. As DNA, the CDR3 is TGCAGCGCAGAGGGACTAGCGTCCAATGAGCAGTTCTTC. Protein product: CSAEGLASNEQFF.